This TCR beta chain was retrieved from a study of blood T cells in healthy people across ages. Study conclusions and caveats: CMV status of donors was not determined, possibly confounding expanded clonotype changes. Roughly linear declines in TCR beta diversity per million T cells occurred with age.

With a J-beta primer mix and a sample-barcoded 5' primer, a second PCR ran roughly 7 to 11 cycles. Through a template-switch adaptor with 12 random nucleotides, each cDNA molecule received a tag. TCRdb ran MiXCR on the 5' RACE reads and lists one entry per CDR3 protein. Of 1 million to 1.2 million distinct CDR3 sequences listed, 30% to 40% are singletons. Extraction yielded at least 6 micrograms of total RNA per sample. The CDR3 sequence is 17 residues long. V was cut by 3 bases and J by 8 bases, with 25 bases left in between. Germline CDR1 reads MNHNY; CDR2 reads SVGAGI (reference sequence). The table lists this clonotype with a few counts. The target antigen is unknown.

The clonotype comes from a man aged 18 to 35 in good health. The chain couples TRBV6-6 to TRBJ1-2; TRBD1 might be the D (6 bases). The sequenced sample was blood. The CDR3 is CASSYRRSNSQGRGYTF. Written as DNA, the CDR3 is TGTGCCAGCAGTTATAGACGAAGTAACTCGCAGGGGAGAGGCTACACCTTC.